What follows is one T cell receptor (beta chain) and its context. The antigen is undetermined. Oncomine TCR Beta short-read sequencing was applied to DNA from cultured CD4+ T cells. A single record per CDR3 protein comes from TCRdb applying MiXCR to the PCR reads. The table includes about 30,000 distinct CDR3 sequences, roughly 38% detected once. Stated time point: late sampling 161 to 241 days after vaccination in a few convalescent patients. Treatment noted: roughly 10-day PBMC culture with coronavirus spike peptide pools or control peptides (ViraFEST assay). This sample is part of a study of vaccination and CD4 T cells after COVID-19. The specimen comprised CD4+ T cells from blood, cultured in vitro, sampled about 7 months after SARS-CoV-2 vaccination. This clonotype was sampled from a human donor who had recovered from COVID-19.

The CDR3 here is CASSRETVISYEQYF. Here the CDR3 DNA reads TGTGCCAGCAGCCGAGAGACGGTAATCTCCTACGAGCAGTACTTC. The V and J genes are TRBV14 and TRBJ2-7; D is uncertain. V lost 4 bases and J 0 bases, leaving 13 bases between the germline ends. Germline V CDR1 and CDR2: SGHDN, FVKESK. The CDR3 has 15 residues.